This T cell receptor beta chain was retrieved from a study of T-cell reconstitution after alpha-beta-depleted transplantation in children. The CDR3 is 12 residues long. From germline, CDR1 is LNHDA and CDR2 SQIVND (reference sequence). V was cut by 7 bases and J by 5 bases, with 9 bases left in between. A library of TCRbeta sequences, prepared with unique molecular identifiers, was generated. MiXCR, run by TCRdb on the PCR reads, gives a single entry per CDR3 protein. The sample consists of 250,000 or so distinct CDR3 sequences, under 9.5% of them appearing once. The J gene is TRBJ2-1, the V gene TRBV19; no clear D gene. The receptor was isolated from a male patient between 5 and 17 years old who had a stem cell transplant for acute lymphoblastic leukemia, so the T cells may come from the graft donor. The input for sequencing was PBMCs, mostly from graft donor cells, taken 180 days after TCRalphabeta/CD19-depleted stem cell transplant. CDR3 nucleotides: TGTGCCAGTATTTCCCCCCACAATGAGCAGTTCTTC. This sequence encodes CASISPHNEQFF.